This T cell receptor beta chain was documented in a study of tumor-infiltrating lymphocytes in primary liver carcinoma. Study summary: Men and women, 30 to 69 years of age, made up the patients.

The template, approximately 500 ng total RNA, yielded TCR beta cDNA made with a constant-region primer. Sequencing libraries for TCR beta derived from three nested multiplex PCR rounds that used slightly modified ARM-PCR. A C-beta reverse primer and TRBV1-TRBV30 forward primers served in each of the first two PCR rounds, at 10 cycles apiece. TCRdb recomputed calls from the multiplex PCR reads with MiXCR, one row per CDR3 protein. The sample lists around 78,000 distinct CDR3 sequences; 70% to 75% were seen once. Concerning this clonotype itself: The antigen is unknown. Relative to the germline gene, one junction end is altered; a read error may explain this.

CDR3 size: 16 residues. In germline, CDR1 is MGHRA, CDR2 YSYEKL. Extraction of RNA together with DNA used 20-30 mg of unsorted bulk tissue. None of the patients had received treatment, and all had chronic HBV infection. Per tumor, sampling covered five separate regions. Study observations and caveats: Only around 7.5-25% of top clones occurred in all five tumor regions.

The specimen sequenced was liver tumor tissue from sampling region 4. Noted subset: tumor region T4, right-lateral pole. The origin of this receptor is a woman aged 55-70 years with primary liver carcinoma and hepatitis B virus infection. The chain carries TRBV4-1 and TRBJ1-2; D perhaps matches TRBD1 (6 bases). The CDR3 DNA follows: TGCCCCAGCAGCCAACCTCCAAAAACAGGGCGGGATGGCTATACCTTC. Translation gives CPSSQPPKTGRDGYTF.